This T cell receptor (beta chain) was captured by sequencing in a study of blood T cell repertoires in COVID-19. Whole-study context: Acute-phase and convalescent COVID-19 samples originated in the United States, Italy and Spain.

Losses at the gene ends were 1 base for V and 2 bases for J; bases not matched to a gene: 4. This CDR3 comprises 16 residues. CDR1 is SGHRS and CDR2 is YFSETQ in the germline V gene. Measured with immunoSEQ multiplex PCR; TCRdb has only the in-frame clones, and not every one. The sample has roughly 220,000 clones; more than 65% are singletons. V usage is TRBV5-1 and J usage is TRBJ2-3, with 10 nucleotides matching TRBD2. The sequenced sample consisted of peripheral blood. This clonotype was sampled from a woman between 35 and 50 years old who had recovered from COVID-19. CDR3 region: CASSLTSGAYTDTQYF. The CDR3 DNA is TGCGCCAGCAGCTTGACTAGCGGGGCTTACACAGATACGCAGTATTTT.